Below, 27 T cell receptor beta chains from the same sample are listed, as sequenced in a study of blood T cells in healthy people across ages. Alongside a J-beta primer mix, a sample-barcoded 5' primer served in a second PCR lasting about 7 to 11 cycles. In TCRdb, the 5' RACE reads were re-called with MiXCR into one record per CDR3 protein. The profile covers roughly 1,000,000 distinct CDR3 sequences, with around 27% appearing a single time and approximately 0.7% taken by the ten largest. Separately, the same data were catalogued under a study of T cells of mothers and their children.

Input material: blood. These receptors came from a girl aged 2 to 9 in good health.

J is TRBJ2-7 and V is TRBV20-1; D ambiguous. V lost 4 bases, J lost 2 bases, and 15 bases lay in between. The CDR3 runs 14 residues. The germline V gene encodes CDR1 DFQATT and CDR2 SNEGSKA (reference sequence). The CDR3 coding sequence is TGCAGTGCTAATCCCCTCACAGAAACCTACGAGCAGTACTTC. It yields the protein CSANPLTETYEQYF.

The CDR3 sequence: CASSYPGAGNTIYF. CDR3 sequence (DNA): TGTGCCAGCAGTTATCCGGGGGCTGGAAACACCATATATTTT. The gene calls are TRBV6-5 and TRBJ1-3; a weak D match, TRBD1 (5 bases). Germline V gene lookup returns CDR1 MNHEY and CDR2 SVGAGI. The germline V and J ends were trimmed by 3 bases and 2 bases, with 8 bases remaining between them. CDR3 length equals 14 residues.

The chain is built from TRBV4-2 and TRBJ2-1; 8 bases align to TRBD2. J was trimmed by 8 bases and V by 0 bases; bases with no gene match: 3. The CDR3 contains 14 residues. Germline-derived CDR1 and CDR2 are LGHNA and YNFKEQ. For the CDR3, the DNA is TGTGCCAGCAGCCAAGAAGCGGGAGTCGATGAGCAGTTCTTC. Translated, it gives CASSQEAGVDEQFF.

This clonotype appeared a few times. The chain recombines TRBV19 with TRBJ1-1; D is perhaps TRBD1 (5 bases). The CDR3 contains 14 residues. From germline, CDR1 is LNHDA and CDR2 SQIVND (reference sequence). Trimming removed 2 bases at V and 4 bases at J, with 11 bases between. In nucleotides, the CDR3 is TGTGCCAGTAGTATATCGGGGCCCCGCACTGAAGCTTTCTTT. Translating gives CASSISGPRTEAFF. Filled out from reference TRBV19 and TRBJ1-1, the complete variable domain reads DGGITQSPKYLFRKEGQNVTLSCEQNLNHDAMYWYRQDPGQGLRLIYYSQIVNDFQKGDIAEGYSVSREKKESFPLTVTSAQKNPTAFYLCASSISGPRTEAFFGQGTRLTVV.

The gene calls are TRBV7-9 and TRBJ2-5; 10 bases map to TRBD2. With the DNA end fitting TRBJ2-1 better, the J assignment may be wrong. The CDR3 runs 16 residues. Germline assignment: CDR1 SEHNR and CDR2 FQNEAQ (reference sequence). This CDR3 is CASSLATSGPHGEQFF. DNA for the CDR3: TGTGCCAGCAGCTTAGCGACTAGCGGGCCCCATGGTGAGCAGTTCTTC.

This clonotype was counted at least ten times. The rearrangement joins TRBV5-1 to TRBJ2-5; maybe TRBD1 (6 bases). The J call may be mistaken, given a closer DNA end match to TRBJ2-7. CDR1 SGHRS and CDR2 YFSETQ come from the germline V gene. This CDR3 is 13 amino acids long. The CDR3 bases are TGCGCCAGCAGCTCGGACAGTTTCTACGAGCAGTACTTC. It is translated as CASSSDSFYEQYF.

J is TRBJ1-2 and V is TRBV10-3; 9 nucleotides align to TRBD1. Germline CDR1 reads ENHRY; CDR2 reads SYGVKD. The CDR3 consists of 14 residues. The V and J ends lost 4 bases and 4 bases, in that order; junction bases with no gene match: 4. CDR3 nucleotides: TGTGCCATCAGTGCGGACAGGGGACCCTATGGCTACACCTTC. This gives the protein CAISADRGPYGYTF.

This clonotype appeared a few times. This sequence joins TRBV29-1 and TRBJ2-5, with D possibly being TRBD2 (6 bases). V lost 4 bases and J 0 bases, leaving 15 bases between the germline ends. CDR3 length: 15 residues. In germline, CDR1 is SQVTM, CDR2 ANQGSEA. The CDR3 nucleotides are TGCAGCGTTGTTCTAGAAGCGGGCGACCAAGAGACCCAGTACTTC. It translates to CSVVLEAGDQETQYF.

This clonotype was detected many times. J is TRBJ1-1 and V is TRBV4-1; 8 nucleotides align to TRBD1. The CDR3 runs to 14 residues. Germline V gene lookup returns CDR1 MGHRA and CDR2 YSYEKL. V trimming: 3 bases; J trimming: 1 base; junction bases outside the gene matches: 1. DNA of the CDR3: TGCGCCAGCAGCCACGGACAGGGGAACACTGAAGCTTTCTTT. Protein sequence: CASSHGQGNTEAFF.

This clonotype was counted between two and nine times. V is TRBV6-4 and J is TRBJ2-2; D uncertain. This CDR3 has 13 residues. CDR1 is MRHNA and CDR2 is SNTAGT in the germline V gene. The V end was cut by 2 bases, the J end by 7 bases, with 8 bases between. Written as DNA, the CDR3 is TGTGCCAGCAGTGACGGATCAGGCGGGGAGCTGTTTTTT. It yields the protein CASSDGSGGELFF.

There are a few counts of this clonotype. V and J are TRBV12-3 or TRBV12-4 and TRBJ2-1; 8 nucleotides match TRBD2. V dropped 0 bases and J dropped 10; count of bases not matched to a gene: 5. The CDR3 is 14 residues long. The CDR3 sequence: CASSLASGNLEQFF. The DNA for the CDR3 is TGTGCCAGCAGTTTAGCTAGCGGGAATTTAGAGCAGTTCTTC.

This clonotype was seen a handful of times. The genes are TRBV7-9 and TRBJ2-5; the D gene is possibly TRBD1 (6 bases). Trimming cost V 2 bases and J 1 base, with 17 bases left between them. This CDR3 contains 17 residues. Germline V gives CDR1 SEHNR, CDR2 FQNEAQ (reference sequence). The CDR3, as DNA: TGTGCCAGCAGCTTAAGGCCCTACAGGGATCCCCAAGAGACCCAGTACTTC. Its protein product is CASSLRPYRDPQETQYF.

V and J are TRBV18 and TRBJ2-5; 12 bases are a match to TRBD2. TRBJ2-1 matches the DNA end more closely, so the J call is doubtful. Germline CDR1 reads KGHSH; CDR2 reads LQKENI. This CDR3 has 15 amino acids. CDR3 in amino acids: CASSPATSGRSEQFF. CDR3 DNA: TGTGCCAGCTCACCGGCAACTAGCGGGAGGAGTGAGCAGTTCTTC.

This chain uses TRBV19 with TRBJ1-6, with D hard to call. The germline gives CDR1 LNHDA, CDR2 SQIVND (reference sequence). V was pared by 5 bases and J by 7 bases, with 12 bases between. This CDR3 region has 14 residues. The CDR3 loop reads CASSWEVENSPLHF. DNA for the CDR3: TGTGCCAGTAGTTGGGAGGTTGAGAATTCACCCCTCCACTTT.

The chain's CDR3 is CASSQLVEGNNQPQHF. The CDR3 DNA is TGTGCCAGCAGCCAATTAGTAGAAGGAAATAATCAGCCCCAGCATTTT. The V and J genes are TRBV16 and TRBJ1-5; unclear D gene. The V and J ends lost 1 base and 4 bases respectively, with 14 bases between them. The CDR3 runs 16 residues. The germline V gene has CDR1 KGHSY and CDR2 FQNENV.

The genes are TRBV28 and TRBJ2-1, with a possible D match to TRBD2 (6 bases). This CDR3 contains 15 residues. Germline assignment: CDR1 MDHEN and CDR2 SYDVKM. The ends were cut back, 9 bases at V and 0 bases at J, with 15 bases in the middle. CDR3 coding DNA: TGTGCCAGTTCGGGGAGGTTCGGCTCCTACAATGAGCAGTTCTTC. Amino acid sequence: CASSGRFGSYNEQFF.

This rearrangement joins TRBV28 to TRBJ2-7, with D maybe TRBD1 (6 bases). The CDR3 runs 15 residues. CDR1 and CDR2 (germline): MDHEN, SYDVKM. V was cut by 6 bases and J by 2 bases, with 17 bases left in between. The CDR3 loop is CASSERNREPYEQYF. DNA for the CDR3: TGTGCCAGCAGCGAAAGGAACAGGGAGCCCTACGAGCAGTACTTC.

This clonotype was counted only a few times. The chain combines TRBV24-1 with TRBJ2-3; D call uncertain. CDR3 size: 15 residues. Germline V gene lookup returns CDR1 KGHDR and CDR2 SFDVKD. With 4 bases removed from V and 4 bases from J, the gap between germline ends came to 14 bases. CDR3 residues: CATSDQRRAADTQYF. Written as DNA, the CDR3 is TGTGCCACCAGTGACCAGCGCCGTGCCGCAGATACGCAGTATTTT.

The sample holds a few counts of this clonotype. V gene TRBV20-1 combines with J gene TRBJ2-2, with TRBD2 identical over 9 bases. With 3 bases clipped from V and 1 base from J, the junction kept 12 bases outside the gene matches. Germline lookup yields CDR1 DFQATT and CDR2 SNEGSKA (reference sequence). This CDR3 contains 18 residues. CDR3 nucleotides: TGCAGTGCTAGTAGGCCTCTAGCGGGACTAAAGAACACCGGGGAGCTGTTTTTT. Translation gives CSASRPLAGLKNTGELFF.

To note about this clonotype: One end of the junction does not line up with germline, which may come from a read error. This chain uses TRBV7-9 with TRBJ2-7; D might be TRBD1 (6 bases). The germline CDR1 and CDR2 sequences are SEHNR and FQNEAQ (reference sequence). The CDR3 spans 13 residues. In nucleotides, the CDR3 is TGTGCCAGCGGCTTCACGACAGGCTACGAGCAGTACTTC. Translation: CASGFTTGYEQYF.

CDR3 in amino acids: CSVLTGGQYEQYF. DNA for the CDR3: TGCAGCGTTTTAACAGGAGGACAATACGAGCAGTACTTC. The genes are TRBV29-1 and TRBJ2-7; D is perhaps TRBD1 or TRBD2 (5 bases each). The CDR3 consists of 13 residues. V dropped 5 bases and J dropped 4 bases, with 15 bases sitting between them. In germline, CDR1 is SQVTM, CDR2 ANQGSEA.

In this sample, this clonotype turned up a few times. The genes are TRBV7-9 and TRBJ2-5; maybe TRBD2 (5 bases). TRBJ2-1 matches the DNA end more closely, so the J call is doubtful. The germline CDR1 and CDR2 sequences are SEHNR and FQNEAQ (reference sequence). This CDR3 is 12 amino acids long. CDR3 protein: CASSYPTGEQFF. CDR3 bases: TGTGCCAGCAGCTATCCCACGGGGGAGCAGTTCTTC.

The chain recombines TRBV7-9 with TRBJ2-7; D remains ambiguous. This CDR3 comprises 14 residues. Germline V lookup: CDR1 SEHNR, CDR2 FQNEAQ (reference sequence). Between the trimmed V and J ends, which lost 4 bases and 2 bases, there was a span of 12 bases. DNA for the CDR3: TGTGCCAGCAGCTCCCGTCATAGGGCCTACGAGCAGTACTTC. It translates to CASSSRHRAYEQYF.

The sample holds many counts of this clonotype. The rearrangement links TRBV11-2 to TRBJ2-1, with 7 positions matching TRBD2. Germline V gene lookup returns CDR1 SGHAT and CDR2 FQNNGV. J gave up 1 base and V 3 bases, and 0 bases lay outside the gene matches. CDR3 length: 14 residues. The CDR3 region is CASSLRESYNEQFF. CDR3 nucleotide sequence: TGTGCCAGCAGCTTGCGGGAGTCCTACAATGAGCAGTTCTTC.

The chain has TRBV7-2 and TRBJ1-4; D gene ambiguous. The CDR3 covers 15 residues. Per the germline V gene, CDR1 is SGHTA and CDR2 is FQGNSA. V dropped 1 base and J dropped 3 bases, with 9 bases sitting between them. The CDR3 DNA is TGTGCCAGCAGCTTAGGGTCCAACTCTAATGAAAAACTGTTTTTT. Translation gives CASSLGSNSNEKLFF.

V is TRBV9 and J is TRBJ1-2, with D tentatively TRBD1 (5 bases). The CDR3 contains 15 residues. From germline, CDR1 is SGDLS and CDR2 YYNGEE. Trimming cost V 3 bases and J 8 bases, with 20 bases left between them. The DNA of the CDR3 is TGTGCCAGCAGCGAATCCGGGACCTATCTCACGGGCTACACCTTC. As protein: CASSESGTYLTGYTF.

This clonotype was detected a few times. The chain employs TRBV29-1 and TRBJ1-1; the D is unclear. This CDR3 is 11 amino acids long. With 4 bases removed from V and 6 bases from J, the gap between germline ends came to 9 bases. Germline CDR1 reads SQVTM; CDR2 reads ANQGSEA. The CDR3 reads CSVGSFSEAFF. CDR3 bases: TGCAGCGTTGGGTCATTCTCTGAAGCTTTCTTT.